These T cell receptor beta chains were read from a single sample in a study of cytomegalovirus exposure and HLA in healthy donors. Sequencing used immunoSEQ multiplex PCR; TCRdb keeps in-frame clones, though not all of them. Of 55,000 to 70,000 clones listed, about 95% are singletons. Sequenced material: PBMCs. These receptors originate from a man in his late teens or twenties in good health and CMV-seronegative. CDR3s include the opening cysteine and the closing phenylalanine or tryptophan. Fields, in order: CDR3 length, V gene, J gene, clone size, D gene, CDR3 DNA, CDR3 protein. The D gene is left open where the match is weak. Some rows mark clone size as missing; the rest say once, few, many or name a class of expanded clone.

>11|TRBV7-9|TRBJ2-1|once|-
TGTGCCAGCAGCTTACTAAATGAGCAGTTCTTC
CASSLLNEQFF
>14|TRBV6-1|TRBJ1-2|-|TRBD1
TGTGCCAGCAGTGCCGGGACAGGGGGCCATGGCTACACCTTC
CASSAGTGGHGYTF
>16|TRBV7-2|TRBJ2-3|-|-
TGTGCCAGCAGCTCGTCGTCCACAGGGTTCACAGATACGCAGTATTTT
CASSSSSTGFTDTQYF
>16|TRBV6-5|TRBJ2-7|-|TRBD2
TGTGCCAGCAGTTCTATCCCGGGACTAGGGTCCTACGAGCAGTACTTC
CASSSIPGLGSYEQYF
>12|TRBV14|TRBJ2-7|-|TRBD2
TGTGCCAGCAGCCAAGAACTAGCGAAACAGTACTTC
CASSQELAKQYF
>14|TRBV6-5|TRBJ2-7|-|TRBD1
TGTGCCAGCAGTTACCGGACAGGGGGCTACGAGCAGTACTTC
CASSYRTGGYEQYF
>14|TRBV2|TRBJ2-7|-|-
TGTGCCAGCAGTGAGGGGCGAGGTCCCTACGAGCAGTACTTC
CASSEGRGPYEQYF
>17|TRBV11-3|TRBJ2-1|-|-
TGTGCCAGCAGCTTAGATGGGTCGGGAAGGGTAGGGAGTGAGCAGTTCTTC
CASSLDGSGRVGSEQFF
>13|TRBV7-2|TRBJ2-3|-|-
TGTGCCAGCAGTCAACCAGACACAGATACGCAGTATTTT
CASSQPDTDTQYF
>12|TRBV30|TRBJ2-2|-|-
TGTGCCTGGAGTGTACCAGCCGGGGAGCTGTTTTTT
CAWSVPAGELFF
>15|TRBV7-2|TRBJ2-7|once|TRBD2
TGTGCCAGCAGCACCGGACTAGCGGAGAGCTACGAGCAGTACTTC
CASSTGLAESYEQYF
>14|TRBV7-9|TRBJ1-2|-|TRBD1
TGTGCCAGCAGCTTAGGCGACAGGGGCTATGGCTACACCTTC
CASSLGDRGYGYTF
>15|TRBV6-5|TRBJ2-1|-|TRBD2
TGTGCCAGCAGGAGACTAGCGGGAGTGTTCGATGAGCAGTTCTTC
CASRRLAGVFDEQFF
>13|TRBV7-2|TRBJ2-2|-|-
TGTGCCAGCAGCTTCCCTCCTGCCGGGGAGCTGTTTTTT
CASSFPPAGELFF
>16|TRBV2|TRBJ2-3|-|TRBD2
TGTGCCAGCAGTGATTCGAGCGGGAGAGGTGAAGATACGCAGTATTTT
CASSDSSGRGEDTQYF